A few counts support the clone carrying this T cell receptor (beta chain). This specimen comes from a study of human T cells and chemical hapten exposure. Single cDNA molecules in the library carried unique molecular identifiers attached during preparation. TCRdb analysed the RACE reads with MiXCR anew, one entry per CDR3 protein. The data contain fewer than 150,000 distinct CDR3 sequences, roughly 13% of them singletons. Time point: patch test 1, 2 weeks after DPC sensitization. Treatment in this sample: therapeutic diphenylcyclopropenone sensitization with weekly scalp DPC. Germline V gene lookup returns CDR1 SNHLY and CDR2 FYNNEI. The CDR3 has 12 residues. The V end lost 7 bases, the J end lost 4 bases, and 10 bases lay between the germline ends.

The V call is TRBV2, the J call TRBJ1-2; D is ambiguous. This TCR was sampled from a man between 18 and 35 years old with alopecia areata. Some clones in this sample may be carry-over from other donors' samples. The starting material was whole blood, obtained in connection with sensitization to the hapten diphenylcyclopropenone (DPC). In nucleotides, the CDR3 is TGTGCCAGCATCCAGGACCCCTATGGCTACACCTTC. Encoded protein: CASIQDPYGYTF.